This T cell receptor beta chain originates from a study of CD8 T cells in Susac syndrome. Reverse transcription of about 0.5 to 1 ug RNA used random hexamers. Via MiXCR, TCRdb re-called the immunoSEQ multiplex PCR reads, giving one row per CDR3 protein. The sample contains 150,000 to 200,000 distinct CDR3 sequences, 90% to 95% of which appear only once. V dropped 3 bases and J dropped 8 bases, with 19 bases sitting between them. This CDR3 contains 16 residues. The V call is TRBV12-3 or TRBV12-4, the J call TRBJ1-4; D is uncertain. This clonotype was sampled from a human donor with multiple sclerosis. The sample comprised CD4+ T cells from PBMCs. The CDR3 protein is CASSFGNDGAREKLFF. Here the CDR3 DNA reads TGTGCCAGCAGTTTTGGAAACGATGGTGCTCGGGAAAAACTGTTTTTT.